This T cell receptor beta chain was documented in a study of T cell changes during pregnancy in multiple sclerosis (dated by TCRdb to between 2018 and 2020). Study-level background: The study examined how the T cell repertoire changed over the course of pregnancy in women with multiple sclerosis.

A remark on this clone: Its specific antigen is unknown. No base quality values were provided; no much bigger clone lies one nucleotide off.

V is cut back by 4 bases and J by 7 bases, with 7 bases in the junction unmatched. CDR1 is given as SGHRS and CDR2 as YFSETQ, both from the germline V gene. The CDR3 numbers 13 residues from cysteine through phenylalanine. Only the CDR3 DNA is retained, 39 bases long and in frame from the first base. Library preparation was by the immunoSEQ multiplex PCR assay. This immuneACCESS table, as held by TCRdb, lists in-frame sequences with V and J called but not all clones. Of the missing ones, under half trace to an unresolved V gene in checked studies; the others have no known cause. The sample table holds about 33,000 clones, of which roughly nine tenths were seen once. The ten largest make up around 3% of the sample.

The chain couples TRBV5-1 to TRBJ1-2; TRBD1 agrees with 7 junctional bases. The sequenced sample was CD4+ T cells from peripheral blood mononuclear cells, obtained in the third trimester of pregnancy. This clonotype was sampled from a female donor in good health, enrolled as a control in a pregnancy study. The CDR3 region: CASSPETGFGYTF. Here is the DNA: TGCGCCAGCAGCCCCGAGACAGGGTTTGGCTACACCTTC.